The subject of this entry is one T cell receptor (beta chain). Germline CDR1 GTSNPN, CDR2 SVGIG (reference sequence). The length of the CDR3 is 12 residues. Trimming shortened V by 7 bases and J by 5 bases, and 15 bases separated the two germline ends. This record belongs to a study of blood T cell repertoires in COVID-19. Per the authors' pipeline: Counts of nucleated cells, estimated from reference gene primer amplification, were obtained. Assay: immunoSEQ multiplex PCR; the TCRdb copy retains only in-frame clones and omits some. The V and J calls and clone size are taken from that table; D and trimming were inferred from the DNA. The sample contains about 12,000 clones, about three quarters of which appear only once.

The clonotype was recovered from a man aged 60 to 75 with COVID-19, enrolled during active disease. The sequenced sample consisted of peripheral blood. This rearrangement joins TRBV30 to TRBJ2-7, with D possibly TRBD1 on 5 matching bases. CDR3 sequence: CASRIARDEQYF. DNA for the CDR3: TGTGCCTCCCGGATAGCCAGGGACGAGCAGTACTTC.